The clone carrying this T cell receptor beta chain was seen a handful of times. The data belong to a study of tumour-infiltrating T cells in Burkitt lymphoma. Study information: Overall and progression-free survival were predicted by productive clonality.

Sequencing used immunoSEQ multiplex PCR; TCRdb keeps in-frame clones, though not all of them. The sample lists 13,000 to 15,000 clones; 30% were seen once. V lost 4 bases and J lost 4; bases outside the gene matches: 6. This CDR3 is built from 15 residues. Germline loops: CDR1 SGHRS, CDR2 YFSETQ. What was sequenced was tumor tissue. V gene TRBV5-1 combines with J gene TRBJ1-4; TRBD1 agrees at 8 bases. This TCR was sampled from a human donor with diffuse large B-cell lymphoma. This chain's CDR3 is CASSIQTGVNEKLFF. The CDR3 DNA reads TGCGCCAGCAGCATCCAGACAGGGGTTAATGAAAAACTGTTTTTT.